This entry lists 17 T cell receptor beta chains sequenced from one sample in a study of cytomegalovirus exposure and HLA in healthy donors. Profiled with immunoSEQ multiplex PCR; TCRdb holds only in-frame clones, not every one. The sample includes under 150,000 clones, approximately 84% of them seen just once. The sequenced sample consisted of PBMCs. These receptors originate from a woman in her twenties or thirties in good health and CMV-seronegative.

This sequence joins TRBV2 and TRBJ2-5; 7 positions agree with TRBD2. V shed 5 bases and J 5 bases; nucleotides not matched to a gene: 5. In germline, CDR1 is SNHLY, CDR2 FYNNEI. There are 13 residues in the CDR3. The CDR3 DNA reads as TGTGCCAGCAGTAGCAGGGAGGGGGAGACCCAGTACTTC. Its translation: CASSSREGETQYF.

The J gene is TRBJ1-2, the V gene TRBV7-2, with 10 nucleotides matching TRBD1. After removal of 5 bases from V and 4 bases from J, the junction contained 4 bases not matched to a gene. The CDR3 spans 14 residues. The germline V gene encodes CDR1 SGHTA and CDR2 FQGNSA. CDR3 sequence reads: CASSLRDRGYGYTF. As DNA, the CDR3 is TGTGCCAGCAGCCTACGGGACAGGGGCTATGGCTACACCTTC.

CDR3: CASSPPSGGGYGYTF. CDR3 in DNA: TGTGCCAGCAGTCCCCCATCAGGGGGCGGCTATGGCTACACCTTC. The V gene is TRBV6-5, the J gene TRBJ1-2; TRBD1 aligns across 8 bases. The V gene's germline CDR1 is MNHEY and CDR2 SVGAGI. Trimming removed 5 bases from V and 4 bases from J; junction bases left unmatched: 9. This CDR3 is 15 amino acids long.

The chain uses TRBV4-3 and TRBJ2-2; D possibly corresponds to TRBD1 (5 bases). The V end lost 1 base, the J end lost 0 bases, and 9 bases lay between the germline ends. The CDR3 runs 16 residues. Germline assignment: CDR1 LGHNA and CDR2 YSLEER. CDR3: CASSQGWGANTGELFF. The CDR3 DNA reads TGCGCCAGCAGCCAAGGATGGGGCGCGAACACCGGGGAGCTGTTTTTT.

The genes are TRBV2 and TRBJ2-7; a weak D match, TRBD1 (5 bases). From germline, CDR1 is SNHLY and CDR2 FYNNEI. The V and J ends lost 4 bases and 7 bases respectively, with 17 bases between them. This CDR3 contains 14 residues. The CDR3 nucleotides read TGTGCCAGCAGTGTGCAGGGATCGATCGGGGAGCAGTACTTC. Translation: CASSVQGSIGEQYF. Supplemented by reference TRBV2 and TRBJ2-7, the full variable domain reads EPEVTQTPSHQVTQMGQEVILRCVPISNHLYFYWYRQILGQKVEFLVSFYNNEISEKSEIFDDQFSVERPDGSNFTLKIRSTKLEDSAMYFCASSVQGSIGEQYFGPGTRLTVT.

This clone was seen once. The rearrangement links TRBV18 to TRBJ2-2, with 8 bases matching TRBD1. Trimming removed 6 bases from V and 4 bases from J; junction bases left unmatched: 10. There are 16 residues in the CDR3. Germline V gives CDR1 KGHSH, CDR2 LQKENI. CDR3 bases: TGTGCCAGCTCGCAACAGAGGACAGGGCTCACCGGGGAGCTGTTTTTT. Protein product: CASSQQRTGLTGELFF.

The chain recombines TRBV5-1 with TRBJ1-4, with D possibly TRBD1 on 5 matching bases. This CDR3 spans 15 amino acids. Trimming removed 4 bases at V and 2 bases at J, with 12 bases between. Germline CDR1 and CDR2: SGHRS and YFSETQ. The CDR3 coding sequence is TGCGCCAGCAGCGTTCGGGGGGATACTAATGAAAAACTGTTTTTT. Its protein is CASSVRGDTNEKLFF.

This chain joins TRBV27 and TRBJ2-3; 10 positions match TRBD2. CDR3 length: 15 amino acids. Germline values: CDR1 MNHEY, CDR2 SMNVEV (reference sequence). V shed 6 bases and J 2 bases; nucleotides not matched to a gene: 5. The CDR3 protein is CASRHSGGDTDTQYF. The CDR3 DNA reads TGTGCCAGCAGACACAGCGGGGGGGACACAGATACGCAGTATTTT.

The rearrangement links TRBV12-5 to TRBJ2-4; D perhaps matches TRBD2 (5 bases). The V gene lost 6 bases and the J gene lost 0 bases, with 21 bases spanning the gap. The CDR3 has 18 residues. The germline V gene encodes CDR1 LGHNT and CDR2 FRNRAP. CDR3 protein: CASGIPLGLFLAKNIQYF. The CDR3 coding sequence is TGTGCTAGTGGCATACCCTTAGGACTGTTTCTAGCCAAAAACATTCAGTACTTC.

This chain joins TRBV9 and TRBJ2-7, with D possibly TRBD1 on 6 matching bases. The germline CDR1 and CDR2 sequences are SGDLS and YYNGEE. The CDR3 runs 16 residues. V was trimmed by 0 bases and J by 5 bases, leaving 18 bases between them. The DNA of the CDR3 is TGTGCCAGCAGCGTAGGGCAAGTCGGACAGTATAACGAGCAGTACTTC. This sequence encodes CASSVGQVGQYNEQYF. The full variable domain, rest sourced from reference TRBV9 and TRBJ2-7, is DSGVTQTPKHLITATGQRVTLRCSPRSGDLSVYWYQQSLDQGLQFLIQYYNGEERAKGNILERFSAQQFPDLHSELNLSSLELGDSALYFCASSVGQVGQYNEQYFGPGTRLTVT.

This chain joins TRBV11-2 and TRBJ1-1; D gene unclear. The CDR3 extends over 16 amino acids. The germline V and J ends were trimmed by 0 bases and 1 base, with 12 bases remaining between them. Per germline, CDR1 SGHAT and CDR2 FQNNGV. The CDR3 coding sequence is TGTGCCAGCAGCTTAGAACTCCAGGACTCGAACACTGAAGCTTTCTTT. Its protein product is CASSLELQDSNTEAFF.

The CDR3 loop is CASILQGTDTQYF. CDR3 in DNA: TGCGCCAGCATACTACAGGGTACAGATACGCAGTATTTT. This sequence joins TRBV5-1 and TRBJ2-3; a weak D match, TRBD1 (6 bases). CDR3 length: 13 amino acids. V was clipped by 6 bases and J by 3 bases, with 11 bases between them. Germline lookup yields CDR1 SGHRS and CDR2 YFSETQ.

This sequence joins TRBV29-1 and TRBJ1-1; D is perhaps TRBD1 (5 bases). Trimming took 3 bases from V and 0 from J, leaving 8 bases between them. This CDR3 has 13 residues. Germline CDR1 is SQVTM and CDR2 is ANQGSEA. CDR3 in DNA: TGCAGCGTTGATGAAGGGGTGAACACTGAAGCTTTCTTT. Amino acid sequence: CSVDEGVNTEAFF.

V is TRBV6-5 and J is TRBJ2-5; D might be TRBD1 (6 bases). Trimming shortened V by 0 bases and J by 1 base, and 12 bases separated the two germline ends. CDR3 length: 16 residues. The germline CDR1 and CDR2 sequences are MNHEY and SVGAGI. The CDR3 reads CASSYSWTAFQETQYF. CDR3 nucleotide sequence: TGTGCCAGCAGTTACTCCTGGACAGCCTTCCAAGAGACCCAGTACTTC.

The chain is built from TRBV27 and TRBJ1-2; maybe TRBD1 (5 bases). Germline-derived CDR1 and CDR2 are MNHEY and SMNVEV (reference sequence). The V end lost 6 bases, the J end lost 7 bases, and 15 bases lay between the germline ends. This CDR3 contains 13 residues. CDR3 sequence (DNA): TGTGCCAGCAGCCAGACTGGGGACTCTGGCTACACCTTC. Encoded protein: CASSQTGDSGYTF.

The chain couples TRBV18 to TRBJ1-4, with TRBD1 matching 7 bases. Trimming removed 1 base from V and 7 bases from J; junction bases left unmatched: 15. Germline V CDR1 and CDR2: KGHSH, LQKENI. CDR3 length: 18 residues. The CDR3 spells CASSPHPPGQWFFEKLFF. As DNA, the CDR3 is TGTGCCAGCTCACCACATCCCCCGGGACAGTGGTTTTTTGAAAAACTGTTTTTT.

The rearrangement links TRBV18 to TRBJ1-3, with 8 nucleotides matching TRBD1. The CDR3 runs 16 residues. Germline V gives CDR1 KGHSH, CDR2 LQKENI. J was trimmed by 4 bases and V by 4 bases; bases with no gene match: 9. CDR3 loop: CASSQGQGSYGNTIYF. The CDR3 nucleotides are TGTGCCAGCTCACAAGGACAGGGATCTTACGGAAACACCATATATTTT.